The 13 T cell receptor beta chains below come from one sample, sequenced in a study of cytomegalovirus exposure and HLA in healthy donors. The PCR was carried out with 60 Vbeta primers and 13 Jbeta primers. Produced via immunoSEQ multiplex PCR; TCRdb's table is partial and in-frame only. Seen here are approximately 180,000 clones, 75% to 90% observed once, and the top ten hold around 7%. Sequencing was performed on PBMCs. The receptors here all came from a young man in good health and CMV-seropositive.

The V call is TRBV9, the J call TRBJ1-2; the D gene is possibly TRBD1 (6 bases). Per germline, CDR1 SGDLS and CDR2 YYNGEE. V gave up 0 bases and J gave up 5 bases, with 20 bases separating them. CDR3 length equals 17 residues. The CDR3, as DNA: TGTGCCAGCAGCGTAGCGGCTGGGGGGAGGGGGACTTATGGCTACACCTTC. Encoded protein: CASSVAAGGRGTYGYTF.

The J gene is TRBJ2-5, the V gene TRBV25-1; D possibly corresponds to TRBD1 (6 bases). The J call could be wrong; TRBJ2-7 is a better fit for the DNA end. CDR1 is MGHDK, CDR2 SYGVNS, per germline. The CDR3 consists of 15 residues. CDR3 DNA: TGTGCCAGCAGTGAGACGTCCGGGACAAAATACGAGCAGTACTTC. Translated, it gives CASSETSGTKYEQYF.

The V call is TRBV7-2, the J call TRBJ1-1; D call uncertain. Germline V gene data show CDR1 as SGHTA and CDR2 as FQGNSA. V shed 5 bases and J shed 1 base, with 11 bases lying between them. The CDR3 totals 14 residues. Here the CDR3 reads CASSPGIGNTEAFF. As DNA, the CDR3 is TGTGCCAGCAGCCCGGGGATAGGGAACACTGAAGCTTTCTTT. Filled out from reference TRBV7-2 and TRBJ1-1, the complete variable domain reads GAGVSQSPSNKVTEKGKDVELRCDPISGHTALYWYRQSLGQGLEFLIYFQGNSAPDKSGLPSDRFSAERTGGSVSTLTIQRTQQEDSAVYLCASSPGIGNTEAFFGQGTRLTVV.

The chain couples TRBV10-1 to TRBJ2-1, with TRBD2 matching 12 bases. This CDR3 is built from 14 residues. Germline CDR1 WNHNN, CDR2 SYGVQD (reference sequence). Trimming cost V 2 bases and J 8 bases; bases outside gene matches: 1. The DNA for the CDR3 is TGCGCCAGCAGTGAGGGACTAGCGGGACATGAGCAGTTCTTC. This gives the protein CASSEGLAGHEQFF.

This clone appeared a few times. CDR3 in amino acids: CARSPPGLFNEQFF. In DNA, the CDR3 is TGTGCCAGAAGCCCGCCGGGACTATTCAATGAGCAGTTCTTC. The chain uses TRBV7-5 and TRBJ2-1; the table's D call of TRBD2 was not tested on the DNA. TRBV7-5 is a pseudogene segment. The CDR3 extends over 14 amino acids.

DNA for the CDR3: TGTGCCAGCAGTGACTCGATCTTACAGGGGACCCTCACCTACGAGCAGTACTTC. Protein sequence: CASSDSILQGTLTYEQYF. This chain uses TRBV6-4 with TRBJ2-5, with TRBD1 matching over 7 bases. Matching the DNA end better, TRBJ2-7 makes the J call doubtful. Germline V CDR1 and CDR2: MRHNA, SNTAGT. This CDR3 spans 18 amino acids.

CDR3 nucleotides: TGTGCCAGCAGTTCGTATCTGACAGAATCGAACACTGAAGCTTTCTTT. Encoded protein: CASSSYLTESNTEAFF. V gene TRBV6-5 combines with J gene TRBJ1-1; TRBD1 is a possible D gene (5 bases). Trimming removed 4 bases at V and 1 base at J, with 16 bases between. CDR1 is MNHEY, CDR2 SVGAGI, per germline. The CDR3 spans 16 residues.

J is TRBJ2-5 and V is TRBV18; the match to TRBD2 covers 7 bases. The CDR3 runs 16 residues. With V trimmed by 0 bases and J by 0 bases, 4 bases remained unmatched. The germline CDR1 and CDR2 sequences are KGHSH and LQKENI. The CDR3 spells CASSPPLGGYQETQYF. The CDR3 DNA follows: TGTGCCAGCTCACCACCGCTCGGGGGGTACCAAGAGACCCAGTACTTC.

V usage is TRBV4-1 and J usage is TRBJ2-1; maybe TRBD1 (6 bases). The CDR3 length is 17 residues. Germline CDR1 MGHRA, CDR2 YSYEKL. V dropped 0 bases and J dropped 0 bases, with 12 bases sitting between them. CDR3 amino acids: CASSQEGAGSSYNEQFF. CDR3 nucleotide sequence: TGCGCCAGCAGCCAAGAGGGGGCAGGGAGCTCCTACAATGAGCAGTTCTTC.

The rearrangement uses TRBV7-8 and TRBJ2-2, with 10 bases identical to TRBD2. Per germline, CDR1 SGHVS and CDR2 FQNEAQ. J lost 3 bases, V lost 2 bases, and 9 bases had no gene match. This CDR3 has 18 amino acids. The CDR3 protein is CASSLSASGGLDTGELFF. Written as DNA, the CDR3 is TGTGCCAGCAGCTTAAGTGCTAGCGGGGGTTTGGACACCGGGGAGCTGTTTTTT.

The CDR3 DNA follows: TGTGCCAGCAGCCTTCGCCCGCTAGCATACGCAGATACGCAGTATTTT. This encodes CASSLRPLAYADTQYF. V and J are TRBV14 and TRBJ2-3, with D possibly matching TRBD2 (5 bases). Germline lookup yields CDR1 SGHDN and CDR2 FVKESK. V was trimmed by 4 bases and J by 4 bases, leaving 18 bases between them. This CDR3 has 16 residues. The full variable domain, its missing parts supplied by reference TRBV14 and TRBJ2-3, is EAGVTQFPSHSVIEKGQTVTLRCDPISGHDNLYWYRRVMGKEIKFLLHFVKESKQDESGMPNNRFLAERTGGTYSTLKVQPAELEDSGVYFCASSLRPLAYADTQYFGPGTRLTVL.

The J gene is TRBJ2-7, the V gene TRBV7-8; the D gene is possibly TRBD2 (6 bases). V was pared by 5 bases and J by 2 bases, with 13 bases between. This CDR3 is built from 14 residues. Germline lookup yields CDR1 SGHVS and CDR2 FQNEAQ. As DNA, the CDR3 is TGTGCCAGCAGCCCCCGCGCGGGGACCTACGAGCAGTACTTC. Translation: CASSPRAGTYEQYF.

V usage is TRBV11-2 and J usage is TRBJ1-2; TRBD1 is a possible D gene (6 bases). Germline assignment: CDR1 SGHAT and CDR2 FQNNGV. The V gene lost 5 bases and the J gene lost 4 bases, with 11 bases spanning the gap. The CDR3 spans 13 residues. Here the CDR3 reads CASSPPTGYGYTF. For the CDR3, the DNA is TGTGCCAGCAGCCCCCCGACAGGCTATGGCTACACCTTC.